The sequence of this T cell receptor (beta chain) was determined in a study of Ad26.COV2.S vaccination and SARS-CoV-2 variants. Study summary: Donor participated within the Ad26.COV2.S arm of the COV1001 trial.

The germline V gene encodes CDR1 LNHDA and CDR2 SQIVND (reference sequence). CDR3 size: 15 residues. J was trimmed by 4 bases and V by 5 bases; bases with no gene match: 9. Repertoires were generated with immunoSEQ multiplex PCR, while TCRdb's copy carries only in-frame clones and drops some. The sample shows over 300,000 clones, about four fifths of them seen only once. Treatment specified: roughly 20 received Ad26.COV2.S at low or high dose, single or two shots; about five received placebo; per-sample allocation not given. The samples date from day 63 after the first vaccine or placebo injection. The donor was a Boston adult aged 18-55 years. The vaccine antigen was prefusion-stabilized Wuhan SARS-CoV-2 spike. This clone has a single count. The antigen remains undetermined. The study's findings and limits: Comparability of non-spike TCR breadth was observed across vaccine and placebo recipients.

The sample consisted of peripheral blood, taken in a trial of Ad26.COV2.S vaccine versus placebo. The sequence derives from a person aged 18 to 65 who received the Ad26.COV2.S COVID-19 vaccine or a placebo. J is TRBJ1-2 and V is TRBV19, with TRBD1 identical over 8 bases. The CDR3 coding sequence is TGTGCCAGTAGTTCTAGTATCAGGGGGCCCTATGGCTACACCTTC. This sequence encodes CASSSSIRGPYGYTF.